Listed here are 21 T cell receptor beta chains from one sample, sequenced in a study of shared clonotypes between healthy human individuals. CD45RO-negative CD8 cells positively selected for CCR7 made up the naive population, which excluded terminally differentiated effector memory CD45RA+ cells. Libraries were prepared by immunoSEQ multiplex PCR; TCRdb keeps only in-frame clonotypes and omits some of them. The sample includes 2 million to 2.5 million clones, about 95% of them seen just once. Sequences were obtained from naive CD8+ T cells sorted from blood. The origin of the receptors is a man in his late teens or twenties in good health.

The V call is TRBV5-4, the J call TRBJ2-5; TRBD1 matches 9 bases. The V and J ends lost 3 bases and 4 bases, in that order; junction bases with no gene match: 13. The CDR3 runs to 17 residues. Germline CDR1 and CDR2: SGHNT and YYREEE (reference sequence). Written as DNA, the CDR3 is TGTGCCAGCAGCTCGGAAATAAGACAGGGGGGTGGAGAGACCCAGTACTTC. It codes for CASSSEIRQGGGETQYF.

The J gene is TRBJ1-2, the V gene TRBV28, with no clear D. V lost 2 bases, J lost 0 bases, and 10 bases lay in between. The length of the CDR3 is 15 residues. CDR1 MDHEN and CDR2 SYDVKM come from the germline V gene. The CDR3, as DNA: TGTGCCAGCAGTTTAACCCTGGGAGCTAACTATGGCTACACCTTC. Protein product: CASSLTLGANYGYTF.

The chain has TRBV9 and TRBJ2-3, with D perhaps being TRBD1 or TRBD2 (6 bases each). Per germline, CDR1 SGDLS and CDR2 YYNGEE. There are 15 residues in the CDR3. V was pared by 3 bases and J by 2 bases, with 13 bases between. The CDR3 DNA reads TGTGCCAGCAGCGCGACCGGGGGCTTCACAGATACGCAGTATTTT. This translates into CASSATGGFTDTQYF. Together with reference TRBV9 and TRBJ2-3, the CDR3 gives the full variable domain: DSGVTQTPKHLITATGQRVTLRCSPRSGDLSVYWYQQSLDQGLQFLIQYYNGEERAKGNILERFSAQQFPDLHSELNLSSLELGDSALYFCASSATGGFTDTQYFGPGTRLTVL.

The V and J genes are TRBV6-4 and TRBJ1-2; D is possibly TRBD1 (6 bases). There are 16 residues in the CDR3. CDR1 MRHNA and CDR2 SNTAGT come from the germline V gene. Between the trimmed V and J ends, which lost 0 bases and 5 bases, there was a span of 16 bases. For the CDR3, the DNA is TGTGCCAGCAGTGACTCGACCGGGGGCGCGGAGTATGGCTACACCTTC. Protein sequence: CASSDSTGGAEYGYTF.

With respect to this clone: Additional DNA sequences in this sample encode the identical CDR3. This rearrangement joins TRBV30 to TRBJ1-1; D gene unclear. Germline V gives CDR1 GTSNPN, CDR2 SVGIG (reference sequence). The CDR3 extends over 14 amino acids. V was clipped by 0 bases and J by 0 bases, with 8 bases between them. The CDR3 coding sequence is TGTGCCTGGAGTGTACCGGGATTGAACACTGAAGCTTTCTTT. Protein product: CAWSVPGLNTEAFF.

As DNA, the CDR3 is TGTGCCAGCAGCTTATTTTCCCTGAACACCGGGGAGCTGTTTTTT. Its translation is CASSLFSLNTGELFF. The genes are TRBV7-6 and TRBJ2-2, with D unresolved. Between the trimmed V and J ends, which lost 2 bases and 1 base, there was a span of 8 bases. Germline CDR1 is SGHVS and CDR2 is FNYEAQ. This CDR3 spans 15 amino acids. The full variable domain, with the rest looked up from reference TRBV7-6 and TRBJ2-2, is GAGVSQSPRYKVTKRGQDVALRCDPISGHVSLYWYRQALGQGPEFLTYFNYEAQQDKSGLPNDRFSAERPEGSISTLTIQRTEQRDSAMYRCASSLFSLNTGELFFGEGSRLTVL.

The chain joins TRBV7-2 to TRBJ2-7; weak D call: TRBD2 (6 bases). Trimming removed 6 bases from V and 4 bases from J, with 22 bases in between. Germline loops: CDR1 SGHTA, CDR2 FQGNSA. The CDR3 runs to 16 residues. The CDR3 here is CASSFQSTGAGYEQYF. The CDR3 DNA follows: TGTGCCAGCAGTTTCCAATCGACGGGAGCTGGGTACGAGCAGTACTTC. Full variable domain (outside the CDR3, taken from reference TRBV7-2 and TRBJ2-7): GAGVSQSPSNKVTEKGKDVELRCDPISGHTALYWYRQSLGQGLEFLIYFQGNSAPDKSGLPSDRFSAERTGGSVSTLTIQRTQQEDSAVYLCASSFQSTGAGYEQYFGPGTRLTVT.

This chain joins TRBV5-4 and TRBJ1-5; a weak D match, TRBD1 (5 bases). The V end lost 2 bases, the J end lost 0 bases, and 9 bases lay between the germline ends. The CDR3 consists of 15 residues. Germline V gene data show CDR1 as SGHNT and CDR2 as YYREEE (reference sequence). The DNA for the CDR3 is TGTGCCAGCAGCTTTCGACAGTATAGCAATCAGCCCCAGCATTTT. It is translated as CASSFRQYSNQPQHF.

The chain joins TRBV30 to TRBJ2-3; 9 positions match TRBD2. Germline V gene data show CDR1 as GTSNPN and CDR2 as SVGIG (reference sequence). CDR3 length equals 11 residues. Trimming removed 3 bases from V and 14 bases from J; junction bases left unmatched: 6. Written as DNA, the CDR3 is TGTGCCTGGAGCGCCGGGACTAGCATGTATTTT. This translates into CAWSAGTSMYF.

The chain couples TRBV15 to TRBJ1-1, with a tentative D call TRBD1 (6 bases). Deletions cut 4 bases from V and 1 base from J, with 19 bases between. Looked up from germline, CDR1 is LNHNV and CDR2 is YYDKDF (reference sequence). CDR3 length equals 17 residues. CDR3 residues: CATSIDGTGLSNTEAFF. In DNA form, the CDR3 reads TGTGCCACCAGCATCGATGGAACAGGGCTTTCGAACACTGAAGCTTTCTTT.

The CDR3 DNA reads TGTGCCAGCAGCTTGGAAAGGCCGTATGGCTACACCTTC. This gives the protein CASSLERPYGYTF. J is TRBJ1-2 and V is TRBV5-6; D is undetermined. The CDR3 is 13 amino acids. The V gene lost 0 bases and the J gene lost 5 bases, with 8 bases spanning the gap. Germline CDR1 reads SGHDT; CDR2 reads YYEEEE.

This clone was seen once. The identical CDR3 is also encoded by other nucleotide sequences in the sample. The chain is built from TRBV19 and TRBJ2-5; TRBD2 might be the D (5 bases). The CDR3 totals 15 residues. From germline, CDR1 is LNHDA and CDR2 SQIVND (reference sequence). With 6 bases removed from V and 5 bases from J, the gap between germline ends came to 19 bases. Written as DNA, the CDR3 is TGTGCCAGTAGCCCCGACCGTGAGGGCCGGGAGACCCAGTACTTC. Translating it yields CASSPDREGRETQYF.

V and J are TRBV4-3 and TRBJ2-7, with TRBD1 identical over 11 bases. V was pared by 3 bases and J by 6 bases, with 7 bases of the junction left unmatched. Germline CDR1 reads LGHNA; CDR2 reads YSLEER. The CDR3 loop spans 15 amino acids. The chain's CDR3 is CASSHRGTGGTEQYF. The CDR3 nucleotides are TGCGCCAGCAGCCACCGGGGGACAGGGGGGACCGAGCAGTACTTC.

With respect to this clone: The same CDR3 also results from other DNA sequences found in this sample. This chain links TRBV27 with TRBJ1-1; no clear D. Germline CDR1 and CDR2: MNHEY and SMNVEV (reference sequence). Trimming stripped 2 bases from V and 1 base from J, with 5 bases between. The length of the CDR3 is 13 residues. As DNA, the CDR3 is TGTGCCAGCAGTTTACTGGCGAACACTGAAGCTTTCTTT. Translated, it gives CASSLLANTEAFF.

The CDR3 protein is CASSFSGLTSTDTQYF. CDR3 DNA: TGTGCCAGCAGTTTTAGCGGACTAACTAGCACAGATACGCAGTATTTT. This chain uses TRBV27 with TRBJ2-3, with TRBD2 as a possible D gene (6 bases). Germline CDR1 and CDR2: MNHEY and SMNVEV (reference sequence). The CDR3 contains 16 residues. The germline V and J ends were trimmed by 3 bases and 0 bases, with 13 bases remaining between them.

This clone was detected once. The chain recombines TRBV4-3 with TRBJ2-5, with TRBD2 matching over 8 bases. CDR3 length: 15 amino acids. V gave up 4 bases and J gave up 3 bases; unmatched junction bases: 7. In germline, CDR1 is LGHNA, CDR2 YSLEER. CDR3 protein: CASSLISGIEETQYF. The DNA of the CDR3 is TGCGCCAGCAGCCTAATTAGCGGGATTGAAGAGACCCAGTACTTC.

This clone was counted once. At the DNA level, this CDR3 is encoded by other sequences in the same sample as well. V and J are TRBV6-6 and TRBJ2-3; 10 bases are a match to TRBD2. CDR3 length: 15 residues. Trimming removed 7 bases from V and 2 bases from J; junction bases left unmatched: 6. CDR1 is MNHNY, CDR2 SVGAGI, per germline (reference sequence). The CDR3 loop reads CASTLLAGSTDTQYF. The CDR3 DNA reads as TGTGCCAGCACTTTACTAGCGGGGTCCACAGATACGCAGTATTTT.

Regarding this clone: The sample holds other DNA sequences that translate to the same CDR3. The gene calls are TRBV7-9 and TRBJ2-2; D uncertain. Germline V gene lookup returns CDR1 SEHNR and CDR2 FQNEAQ (reference sequence). CDR3 length: 12 residues. With 4 bases removed from V and 4 bases from J, the gap between germline ends came to 4 bases. Written as DNA, the CDR3 is TGTGCCAGCAGCTCGAGCACCGGGGAGCTGTTTTTT. Translation gives CASSSSTGELFF.

Turning to this clone: Other DNA sequences within the sample encode an identical CDR3. This rearrangement joins TRBV4-1 to TRBJ1-5, with 7 nucleotides matching TRBD1. The germline CDR1 and CDR2 sequences are MGHRA and YSYEKL. V shed 0 bases, J shed 5 bases, and the junction held 1 base outside the gene matches. The CDR3 covers 14 residues. The chain's CDR3 is CASSQDRGDQPQHF. The CDR3 DNA is TGCGCCAGCAGCCAAGACAGGGGGGATCAGCCCCAGCATTTT.

This chain uses TRBV30 with TRBJ2-7; 9 bases are a match to TRBD2. V gave up 0 bases and J gave up 2 bases; unmatched junction bases: 20. The CDR3 runs to 20 residues. The germline CDR1 and CDR2 sequences are GTSNPN and SVGIG (reference sequence). The DNA of the CDR3 is TGTGCCTGGAGTGTACTGTCTAGCGGGGAGCCTTCGGTTATTCCCTACGAGCAGTACTTC. It is translated as CAWSVLSSGEPSVIPYEQYF. Full variable domain (remainder filled in from reference TRBV30 and TRBJ2-7): SQTIHQWPATLVQPVGSPLSLECTVEGTSNPNLYWYRQAAGRGLQLLFYSVGIGQISSEVPQNLSASRPQDRQFILSSKKLLLSDSGFYLCAWSVLSSGEPSVIPYEQYFGPGTRLTVT.

The chain uses TRBV30 and TRBJ2-1; 14 nucleotides line up with TRBD2. The CDR3 has 19 residues. The trim removed 0 bases at V and 0 bases at J, leaving 7 bases unmatched. Germline V gene lookup returns CDR1 GTSNPN and CDR2 SVGIG (reference sequence). The CDR3: CAWSVRLAGGISSYNEQFF. CDR3 DNA sequence: TGTGCCTGGAGTGTACGACTAGCGGGGGGGATTAGCTCCTACAATGAGCAGTTCTTC.